Each of the 14 T cell receptor beta chains below was sequenced from the same sample in a study of T cell repertoires in cytomegalovirus infection. TCRdb passed the reads through MiXCR, listing each CDR3 protein once. The table lists about 570,000 distinct CDR3 sequences, under 45% of them singletons. These TCRs' antigens remain unknown. Material: cultured PBMCs, obtained from culture after CMV antigen stimulation. The receptors stem from a human donor in good health (CMV status not recorded). Some clones in this sample may be carry-over from other donors' samples.

The chain recombines TRBV10-3 with TRBJ2-2; D not resolved. The V end was cut by 8 bases, the J end by 5 bases, with 3 bases between. This CDR3 spans 10 amino acids. From germline, CDR1 is ENHRY and CDR2 SYGVKD. CDR3 DNA sequence: TGTGCCATCGGGACCGGGGAGCTGTTTTTT. Its translation: CAIGTGELFF.

The chain recombines TRBV7-2 with TRBJ2-3; D gene uncertain. Germline CDR1 is SGHTA and CDR2 is FQGNSA. V lost 5 bases and J lost 10, with 10 bases in between. This CDR3 contains 11 residues. This CDR3 is CASSPLGAQYF. CDR3 coding DNA: TGTGCCAGCAGCCCACTTGGGGCGCAGTATTTT.

The V call is TRBV28, the J call TRBJ1-2, with a tentative D call TRBD1 (5 bases). CDR3 size: 15 residues. V lost 7 bases and J 6 bases, leaving 21 bases between the germline ends. Per germline, CDR1 MDHEN and CDR2 SYDVKM. DNA for the CDR3: TGTGCCAGCATGCTTGATGGGGGTCGTTCGCATGGCTACACCTTC. Amino acids: CASMLDGGRSHGYTF.

This clonotype was detected once. The gene calls are TRBV20-1 and TRBJ1-5; 7 nucleotides match TRBD1. Germline V gives CDR1 DFQATT, CDR2 SNEGSKA (reference sequence). V dropped 5 bases and J dropped 1; count of bases not matched to a gene: 8. The CDR3 is 15 amino acids. CDR3 nucleotides: TGCAGTGCTCCACAGGGGATAGTCAGCAATCAGCCCCAGCATTTT. Protein product: CSAPQGIVSNQPQHF.

V gene TRBV4-1 combines with J gene TRBJ1-2, with TRBD1 identical over 10 bases. CDR1 is MGHRA and CDR2 is YSYEKL in the germline V gene. The CDR3 contains 15 residues. V was clipped by 7 bases and J by 2 bases; unmatched bases: 7. This CDR3 reads CASKRDRGSNYGYTF. In nucleotides, the CDR3 is TGCGCCAGCAAACGGGACAGGGGTTCCAACTATGGCTACACCTTC.

The chain recombines TRBV28 with TRBJ1-4; D perhaps matches TRBD1 (6 bases). V was trimmed by 4 bases and J by 8 bases, leaving 20 bases between them. The germline gives CDR1 MDHEN, CDR2 SYDVKM. This CDR3 contains 16 residues. The CDR3 loop is CASSSPPQGLREKLFF. Here the CDR3 DNA reads TGTGCCAGCAGTTCCCCGCCACAGGGTCTCAGGGAAAAACTGTTTTTT.

The chain joins TRBV15 to TRBJ2-3, with D perhaps TRBD2 (6 bases). V lost 5 bases, J lost 1 base, and 10 bases lay in between. Germline V gene lookup returns CDR1 LNHNV and CDR2 YYDKDF (reference sequence). The CDR3 is made up of 14 amino acids. Here the CDR3 reads CATSYGSGTDTQYF. The CDR3 DNA follows: TGTGCCACCAGCTACGGGAGTGGCACAGATACGCAGTATTTT.

This clonotype was picked up a small number of times. The rearrangement joins TRBV7-2 to TRBJ2-7; D not certain. Per germline, CDR1 SGHTA and CDR2 FQGNSA. The CDR3 is 15 residues long. Trimming cost V 1 base and J 7 bases, with 17 bases left between them. The DNA of the CDR3 is TGTGCCAGCAGCTTAGTCCCGGGTTTTTTAGGGGAGCAGTACTTC. Translation gives CASSLVPGFLGEQYF.

As for this clonotype: The germline gene is not matched at one end of the junction; a read error may be the cause. The chain couples TRBV5-1 to TRBJ1-2; D is unresolved. This CDR3 region has 12 residues. Germline CDR1 reads SGHRS; CDR2 reads YFSETQ. The CDR3 region has the DNA TGCGCCAGCAGCTTGGAGCGTGGTGTCTGGGTCTTC. Its protein is CASSLERGVWVF.

The chain is built from TRBV7-2 and TRBJ2-1; 8 bases agree with TRBD2. The trim removed 7 bases at V and 13 bases at J, leaving 18 bases unmatched. Germline values: CDR1 SGHTA, CDR2 FQGNSA. The CDR3 is 15 residues long. CDR3 nucleotide sequence: TGTGCCAGCACCCTCCGGGGGGTGGCGGGAGGTCGTCAGTTCTTC. Protein: CASTLRGVAGGRQFF. The full variable domain, in which reference TRBV7-2 and TRBJ2-1 provide the parts outside the CDR3, is GAGVSQSPSNKVTEKGKDVELRCDPISGHTALYWYRQSLGQGLEFLIYFQGNSAPDKSGLPSDRFSAERTGGSVSTLTIQRTQQEDSAVYLCASTLRGVAGGRQFFGPGTRLTVL.

This clonotype was found a few times. The chain joins TRBV5-4 to TRBJ2-1; no definite D call. The CDR3 extends over 13 amino acids. The V end lost 3 bases, the J end lost 6 bases, and 10 bases lay between the germline ends. Germline CDR1 and CDR2: SGHNT and YYREEE (reference sequence). The CDR3 nucleotides read TGTGCCAGCAGCTCTCCCCCCGTCAATGAGCAGTTCTTC. This sequence encodes CASSSPPVNEQFF.

This clonotype has only a few counts. The V call is TRBV7-9, the J call TRBJ1-6; D is unresolved. Trimming shortened V by 2 bases and J by 9 bases, and 8 bases separated the two germline ends. Germline CDR1 and CDR2: SEHNR and FQNEAQ (reference sequence). This CDR3 comprises 13 residues. CDR3 sequence: CASSLYSISPLHF. CDR3 coding DNA: TGTGCCAGCAGCTTATACTCGATTTCACCCCTCCACTTT.

J is TRBJ2-5 and V is TRBV2; D is unresolved. Per germline, CDR1 SNHLY and CDR2 FYNNEI. There are 13 residues in the CDR3. Trimming shortened V by 7 bases and J by 4 bases, and 13 bases separated the two germline ends. CDR3 sequence reads: CASTTRVSETQYF. The CDR3 DNA sequence: TGTGCCAGCACTACGCGTGTGTCAGAGACCCAGTACTTC.

The chain links TRBV11-2 to TRBJ2-3; 8 bases match TRBD2. The CDR3 contains 16 residues. V shed 5 bases and J 4 bases; nucleotides not matched to a gene: 11. The germline V gene encodes CDR1 SGHAT and CDR2 FQNNGV. CDR3 sequence reads: CASSPRISGTADTQYF. The CDR3 nucleotides read TGTGCCAGCAGCCCCCGGATTAGCGGGACCGCAGATACGCAGTATTTT.